The 3 T cell receptor beta chains presented below share a single source sample, sequenced in a study of regulatory T cells in long-lasting Graves disease. Construction of the TCR beta libraries employed iRepertoire HTBI primers in conjunction with Arm-PCR of CDR3 regions. TCRdb itself ran the multiplex PCR reads through MiXCR, one entry per CDR3 protein. The data hold hundreds of thousands of distinct CDR3 sequences, with roughly a sixth observed a single time. Time point specified: newly diagnosed GD, antithyroid drugs for less than 3 months. RNA extracted from PBMCs served as the sequencing template. In addition, the sample was reused for a study of T cells in Graves' hyperthyroidism and ophthalmopathy.

This specimen was peripheral blood mononuclear cells (PBMCs), taken at new diagnosis, from a patient treated with antithyroid drugs. The receptor set was obtained from a woman aged 40-65 years with Graves disease.

This clonotype was seen at least ten times. The rearrangement uses TRBV28 and TRBJ1-3, with 7 bases matching TRBD1. With 5 bases clipped from V and 0 bases from J, the junction kept 7 bases outside the gene matches. The CDR3 has 16 amino acids. Germline V CDR1 and CDR2: MDHEN, SYDVKM. CDR3 amino acids: CASSPWAGGSGNTIYF. The CDR3 DNA reads TGTGCCAGCAGTCCATGGGCAGGGGGCTCTGGAAACACCATATATTTT.

This clonotype was counted at least ten times. The chain is built from TRBV7-9 and TRBJ1-1, with D uncertain. Germline CDR1 and CDR2: SEHNR and FQNEAQ (reference sequence). The CDR3 is made up of 12 amino acids. The V end lost 2 bases, the J end lost 3 bases, and 4 bases lay between the germline ends. CDR3 sequence: CASSLPYTEAFF. Here the CDR3 DNA reads TGTGCCAGCAGCTTACCGTACACTGAAGCTTTCTTT.

This clonotype appeared a few times. The rearrangement links TRBV24-1 to TRBJ1-2; 7 positions match TRBD1. Germline CDR1 KGHDR, CDR2 SFDVKD. This CDR3 spans 14 amino acids. J lost 4 bases, V lost 0 bases, and 1 base had no gene match. CDR3 protein: CATSDLHRGYGYTF. DNA for the CDR3: TGTGCCACCAGTGATTTGCACAGGGGCTATGGCTACACCTTC.